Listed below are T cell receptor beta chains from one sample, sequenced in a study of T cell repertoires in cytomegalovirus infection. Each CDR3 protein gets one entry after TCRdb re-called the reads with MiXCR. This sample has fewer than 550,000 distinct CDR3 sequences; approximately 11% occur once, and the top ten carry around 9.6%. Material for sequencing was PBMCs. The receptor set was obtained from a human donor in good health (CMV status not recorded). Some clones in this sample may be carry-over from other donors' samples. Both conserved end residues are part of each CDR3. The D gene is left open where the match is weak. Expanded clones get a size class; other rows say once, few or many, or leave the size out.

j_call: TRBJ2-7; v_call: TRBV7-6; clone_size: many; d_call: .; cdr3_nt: TGTGCCAGCAGCCCCGAAGGGGATTTTGAAATCAGCTCCTACGAGCAGTACTTC; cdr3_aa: CASSPEGDFEISSYEQYF
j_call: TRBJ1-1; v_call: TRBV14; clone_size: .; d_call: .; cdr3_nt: TGTGCCAGCAGCCAAGATTGGCAGTACCTTGGGTACACTGAAGCTTTCTTT; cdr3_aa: CASSQDWQYLGYTEAFF
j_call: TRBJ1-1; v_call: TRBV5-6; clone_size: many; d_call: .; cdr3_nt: TGTGCCAGCAGCTTCCCAGGGCTAGCAGGGGAAGCTTTCTTT; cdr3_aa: CASSFPGLAGEAFF
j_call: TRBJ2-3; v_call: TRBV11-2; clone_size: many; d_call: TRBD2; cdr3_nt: TGTGCCAGCAGCTGGCGGGGGGCTAAAGATACGCAGTATTTT; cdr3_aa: CASSWRGAKDTQYF
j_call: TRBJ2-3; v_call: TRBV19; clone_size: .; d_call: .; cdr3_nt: TGTGCCAGTAGTATTCTAGGACTCAGCACAGATACGCAGTATTTT; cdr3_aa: CASSILGLSTDTQYF
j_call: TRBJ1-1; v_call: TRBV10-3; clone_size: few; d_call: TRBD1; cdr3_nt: TGTGCCATCAGTGCAACAGGGGTGAACACTGAAGCTTTCTTT; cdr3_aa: CAISATGVNTEAFF
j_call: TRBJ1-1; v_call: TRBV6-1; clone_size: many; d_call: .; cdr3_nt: TGTGCCAGCATGGAAACGGAGCTGAACACTGAAGCTTTCTTT; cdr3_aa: CASMETELNTEAFF
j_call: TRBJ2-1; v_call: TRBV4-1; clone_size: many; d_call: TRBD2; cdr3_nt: TGCGCCAGCAGCTCCCGGCTAGCGGAGTCTTACAATGAGCAGTTCTTC; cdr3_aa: CASSSRLAESYNEQFF
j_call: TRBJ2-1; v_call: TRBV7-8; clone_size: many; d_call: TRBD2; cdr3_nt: TGTGCCAGCAGCTTGGGGCTAGCGGGAGGCGACGGTGAGCAGTTCTTC; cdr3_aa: CASSLGLAGGDGEQFF
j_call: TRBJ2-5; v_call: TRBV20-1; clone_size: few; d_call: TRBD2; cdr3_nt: TGCAGTGCTGGGGGACTAGCGGGAGGCCCACAAGAGACCCAGTACTTC; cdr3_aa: CSAGGLAGGPQETQYF
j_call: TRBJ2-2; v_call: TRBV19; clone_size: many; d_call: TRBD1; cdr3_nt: TGTGCCAGTAGTTCTACAGGGGGTTTGTCGAACACCGGGGAGCTGTTTTTT; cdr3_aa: CASSSTGGLSNTGELFF
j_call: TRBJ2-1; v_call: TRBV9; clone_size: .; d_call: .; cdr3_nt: TGTGCCAGCAGCCCGAGGACAGCCGGGACCTACAATGAGCAGTTCTTC; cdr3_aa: CASSPRTAGTYNEQFF
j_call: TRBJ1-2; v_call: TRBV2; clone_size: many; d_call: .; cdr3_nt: TGTGCCAGCAGTGAAGTGTCGGGGAGGGGCTATGGCTACACCTTC; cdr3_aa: CASSEVSGRGYGYTF
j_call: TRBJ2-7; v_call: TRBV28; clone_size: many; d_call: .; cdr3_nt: TGTGCCAGCAGCCCAGATCTGTGGTGGGTCGACGAGCAGTACTTC; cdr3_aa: CASSPDLWWVDEQYF
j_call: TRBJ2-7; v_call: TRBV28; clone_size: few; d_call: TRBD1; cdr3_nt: TGTGCCAGCAGATTAGGGACAGGGGGTTCCTACGAGCAGTACTTC; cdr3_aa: CASRLGTGGSYEQYF
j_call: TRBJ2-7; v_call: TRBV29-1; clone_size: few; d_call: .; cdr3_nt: TGCAGCGTTGAAGATCGGGCAGGGTACGAGCAGTACTTC; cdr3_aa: CSVEDRAGYEQYF
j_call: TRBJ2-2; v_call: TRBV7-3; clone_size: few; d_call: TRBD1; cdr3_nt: TGTGCCAGCAGACAGGGGGCAGGTACCGGGGAGCTGTTTTTT; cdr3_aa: CASRQGAGTGELFF
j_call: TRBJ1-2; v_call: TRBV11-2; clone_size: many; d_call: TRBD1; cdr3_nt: TGTGCCAGCAGCGCACTGAGGACAGGCTATGGCTACACCTTC; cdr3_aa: CASSALRTGYGYTF
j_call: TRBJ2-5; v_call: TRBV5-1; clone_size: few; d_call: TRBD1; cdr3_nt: TGCGCCAGCAGCTCCACAGGGGCCAAGACGACCCAGTACTTC; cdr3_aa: CASSSTGAKTTQYF
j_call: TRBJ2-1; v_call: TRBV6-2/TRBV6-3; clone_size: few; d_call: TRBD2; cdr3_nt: TGTGCCAGCAGCCCCGGCGGGGGAGCGGGAGGAGGTAATGAGCAGTTCTTC; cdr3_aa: CASSPGGGAGGGNEQFF
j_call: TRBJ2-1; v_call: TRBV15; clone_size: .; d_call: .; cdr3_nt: TGTGCCACCAGCCCAGCGGAAAAAAACAATGAGCAGTTCTTC; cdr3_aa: CATSPAEKNNEQFF
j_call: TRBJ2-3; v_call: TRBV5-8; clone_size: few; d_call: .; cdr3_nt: TGTGCCAGCAGCTTGGCAGCAGGCACAGATACGCAGTATTTT; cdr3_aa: CASSLAAGTDTQYF
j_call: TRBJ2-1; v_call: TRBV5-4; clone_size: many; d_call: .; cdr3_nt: TGTGCCAGCAGCTTAAACGGACCGTCCTACAATGAGCAGTTCTTC; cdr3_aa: CASSLNGPSYNEQFF
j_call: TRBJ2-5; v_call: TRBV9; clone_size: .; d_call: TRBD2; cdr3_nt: TGTGCCAGCAGCGCTAGCGGGGTTGCGGAGACCCAGTACTTC; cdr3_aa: CASSASGVAETQYF
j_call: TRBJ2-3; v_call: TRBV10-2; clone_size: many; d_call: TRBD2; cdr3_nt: TGCGCCAGCTTCGGCCACGGGACTAGCGATACGCAGTATTTT; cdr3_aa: CASFGHGTSDTQYF
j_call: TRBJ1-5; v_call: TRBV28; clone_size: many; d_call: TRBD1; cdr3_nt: TGTGCCAGCAGTGGGTCGCAGGGGGCCCCAGATCAGCCCCAGCATTTT; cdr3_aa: CASSGSQGAPDQPQHF
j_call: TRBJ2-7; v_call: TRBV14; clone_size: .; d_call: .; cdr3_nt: TGTGCCAGCAGCCAAGATCTTGGTGGCTACGAGCAGTACTTC; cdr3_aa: CASSQDLGGYEQYF
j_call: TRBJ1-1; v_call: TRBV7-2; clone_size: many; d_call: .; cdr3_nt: TGTGCCAGCAGCTTATATGGGAGGGACACTGAAGCTTTCTTT; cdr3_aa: CASSLYGRDTEAFF
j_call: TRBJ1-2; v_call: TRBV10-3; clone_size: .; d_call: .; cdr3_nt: TGTGCCATCAGTGAAAAGGAGGACTATGGCTACACCTTC; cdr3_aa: CAISEKEDYGYTF
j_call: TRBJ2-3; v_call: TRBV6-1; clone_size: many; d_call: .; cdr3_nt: TGTGCCAGCAGGGCCCAGGGGAGCCCAGATACGCAGTATTTT; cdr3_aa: CASRAQGSPDTQYF
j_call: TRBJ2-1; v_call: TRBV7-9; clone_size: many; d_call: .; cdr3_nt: TGTGCCAGCAGCCCCCTCCCGGATGAGCAGTTCTTC; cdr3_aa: CASSPLPDEQFF
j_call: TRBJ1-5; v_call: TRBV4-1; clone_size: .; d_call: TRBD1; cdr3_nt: TGTGCCAGCAGCCAAGATATGACAGGGGAAGGTAATCAGCCCCAGCATTTT; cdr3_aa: CASSQDMTGEGNQPQHF
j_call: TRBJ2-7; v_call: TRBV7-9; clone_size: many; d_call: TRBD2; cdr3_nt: TGTGCCAGCCAAGCTAGCGGGGGTTCCTACGAGCAGTACTTC; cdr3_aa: CASQASGGSYEQYF
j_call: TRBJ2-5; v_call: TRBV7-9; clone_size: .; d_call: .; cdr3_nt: TGTGCCAGCAGCTTCTCGCGGACCGGCGGCGAGACCCAGTACTTC; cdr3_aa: CASSFSRTGGETQYF
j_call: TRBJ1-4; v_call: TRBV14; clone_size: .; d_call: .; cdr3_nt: TGTGCCAGCAGCTACGGGTTCTGGGATGAAAAACTGTTTTTT; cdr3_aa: CASSYGFWDEKLFF
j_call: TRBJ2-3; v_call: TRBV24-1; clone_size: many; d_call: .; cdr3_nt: TGTGCCACCAGTGATTTGTATGGCTTTAGCACAGATACGCAGTATTTT; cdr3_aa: CATSDLYGFSTDTQYF
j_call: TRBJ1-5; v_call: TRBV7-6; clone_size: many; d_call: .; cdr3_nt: TGTGCCAGCAGCTTAACCCCCCCGGGGAGACGGGGCAATCAGCCCCAGCATTTT; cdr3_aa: CASSLTPPGRRGNQPQHF
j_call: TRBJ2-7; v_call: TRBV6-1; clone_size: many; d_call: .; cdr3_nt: TGTGCCAGCAGTGACGGGGGCAGGACCTACGAGCAGTACTTC; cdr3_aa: CASSDGGRTYEQYF
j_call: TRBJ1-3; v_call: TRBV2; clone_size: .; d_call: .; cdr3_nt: TGTGCCAGCAGCGCCGAAACAGGAAACACCATATATTTT; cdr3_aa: CASSAETGNTIYF
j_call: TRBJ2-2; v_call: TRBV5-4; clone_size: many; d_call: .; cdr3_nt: TGTGCCAGCAGCACCCGGACACTGAACACCGGGGAGCTGTTTTTT; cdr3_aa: CASSTRTLNTGELFF
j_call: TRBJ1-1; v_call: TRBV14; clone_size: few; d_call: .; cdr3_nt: TGTGCCAGCAGCCAAGAGACAGCGAACACTGAAGCTTTCTTT; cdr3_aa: CASSQETANTEAFF
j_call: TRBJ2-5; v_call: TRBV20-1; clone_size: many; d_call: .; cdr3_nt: TGCAGTGCTAGATCTCTCGGCAGCCAAGAGACCCAGTACTTC; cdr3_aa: CSARSLGSQETQYF
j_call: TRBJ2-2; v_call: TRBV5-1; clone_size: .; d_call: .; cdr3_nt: TGCGCCAGCAGCTTGGACAGCTTCACCGGGGAGCTGTTTTTT; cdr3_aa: CASSLDSFTGELFF
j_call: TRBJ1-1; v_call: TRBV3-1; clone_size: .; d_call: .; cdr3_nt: TGTGCCAGCAGCCAAGATTTGAGGTACACTGAAGCTTTCTTT; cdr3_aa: CASSQDLRYTEAFF
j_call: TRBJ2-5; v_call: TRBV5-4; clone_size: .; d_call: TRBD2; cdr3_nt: TGTGCCAGCAGCTTGACGGCTAGCGGGGCCGAGACCCAGTACTTC; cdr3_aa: CASSLTASGAETQYF